This T cell receptor beta chain appears in the sequencing data of a study of T cell repertoires in cytomegalovirus infection. TCRdb called the reads again in MiXCR, with one record for every CDR3 protein. The repertoire holds about 130,000 distinct CDR3 sequences, with about 32% as singletons. This clonotype has ten or more counts. The antigen is undetermined. Germline V CDR1 and CDR2: SGHTA, FQGNSA. The CDR3 length is 16 residues. V was trimmed by 4 bases and J by 5 bases, leaving 18 bases between them. The receptor's source is a human donor in good health (CMV status not recorded). Some clones in this sample may be carry-over from other donors' samples. The specimen comprised CD8+ T cells from cultured PBMCs, sampled from culture after CMV antigen stimulation. This chain connects TRBV7-2 to TRBJ2-1, with D possibly being TRBD2 (7 bases). The CDR3 spells CASSYEVGGADNEQFF. The CDR3 DNA sequence: TGTGCCAGCAGCTACGAAGTTGGGGGGGCGGACAATGAGCAGTTCTTC.